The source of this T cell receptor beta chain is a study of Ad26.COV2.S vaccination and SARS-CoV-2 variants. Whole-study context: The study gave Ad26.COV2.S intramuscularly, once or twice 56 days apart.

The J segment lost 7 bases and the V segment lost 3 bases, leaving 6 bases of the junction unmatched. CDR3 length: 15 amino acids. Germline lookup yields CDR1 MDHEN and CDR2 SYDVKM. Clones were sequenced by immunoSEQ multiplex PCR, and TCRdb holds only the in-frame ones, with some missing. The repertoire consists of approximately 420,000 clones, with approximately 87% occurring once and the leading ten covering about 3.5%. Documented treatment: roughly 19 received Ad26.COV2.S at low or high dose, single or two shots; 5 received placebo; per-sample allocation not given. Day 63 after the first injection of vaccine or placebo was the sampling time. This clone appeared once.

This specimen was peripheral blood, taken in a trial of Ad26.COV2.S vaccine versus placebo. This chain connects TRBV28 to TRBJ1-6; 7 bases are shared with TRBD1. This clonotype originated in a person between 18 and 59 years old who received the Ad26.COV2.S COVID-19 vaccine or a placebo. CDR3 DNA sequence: TGTGCCAGCAGTTTTGGTCTAGGGGGCAATTCACCCCTCCACTTT. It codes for CASSFGLGGNSPLHF.